The text below deals with one T cell receptor (beta chain). Its antigen is currently unknown. A read error is possible here, since a much larger clone lies one base away. Total RNA, at least 6 micrograms per sample, came from PBMCs. The authors ran a second PCR of roughly 6 to 12 cycles using a sample-barcoded 5' primer and a J-beta primer mix. The authors tagged each cDNA molecule using a template-switch adaptor with 12 random nucleotides. TCRdb fed the 5' RACE reads into MiXCR, producing one record per CDR3 protein. Of 870,000 or so distinct CDR3 sequences in the sample, around 30% are singletons; the top ten hold about 18%. The CDR3 sequence is 15 residues long. This sample was taken from a study of blood T cells in healthy people across ages. Study-wide results and limits: Nothing was known about donor CMV status, and this possibly confounded expanded clonotype changes. More naive CD4+ cells and higher diversity were found in long-lived than in aged donors.

V gene TRBV12-3 or TRBV12-4 combines with J gene TRBJ2-1; 9 bases align to TRBD2. Matching the DNA end better, TRBJ2-7 makes the J call doubtful. Sequencing was done on a sample of blood. This clonotype originated in an elderly woman in good health. In DNA, the CDR3 is TGTGCCAGCAGGGGCGGGGGGGCCATCTACAATGAGCAGTACTTC. It is translated as CASRGGGAIYNEQYF.